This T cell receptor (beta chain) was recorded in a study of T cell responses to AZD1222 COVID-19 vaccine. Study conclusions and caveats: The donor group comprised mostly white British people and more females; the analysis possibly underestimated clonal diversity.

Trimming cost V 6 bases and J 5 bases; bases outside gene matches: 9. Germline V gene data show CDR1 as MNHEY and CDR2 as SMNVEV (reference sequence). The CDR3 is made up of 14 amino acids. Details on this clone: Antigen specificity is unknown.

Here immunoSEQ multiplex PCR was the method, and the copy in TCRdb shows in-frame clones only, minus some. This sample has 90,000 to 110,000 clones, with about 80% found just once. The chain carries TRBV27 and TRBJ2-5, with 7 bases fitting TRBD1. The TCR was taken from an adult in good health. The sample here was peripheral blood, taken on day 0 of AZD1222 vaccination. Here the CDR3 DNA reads TGTGCCAGCAGCTCATTACAGGGGCTGGAGACCCAGTACTTC. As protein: CASSSLQGLETQYF.